This record looks at one T cell receptor (beta chain) sequence and its context. Original processing methods: Estimated nucleated cell counts came from reference gene primer amplification. The protocol was immunoSEQ multiplex PCR, while the TCRdb copy is restricted to in-frame clones and leaves out a portion. D and trimming come from the DNA, and the V and J calls and clone size come from that table. Of fewer than 350,000 clones listed, around 85% are singletons. This CDR3 comprises 14 residues. Looked up from germline, CDR1 is SGHTS and CDR2 is YDEGEE. Trimming at V came to 1 base and at J to 5 bases, leaving 1 base not matched to a gene. This sample stems from a study of blood T cell repertoires in COVID-19.

The sequenced sample was peripheral blood. The chain employs TRBV5-8 and TRBJ1-5; the match to TRBD1 covers 9 bases. This clonotype was sampled from a woman under 40 who had recovered from COVID-19. The CDR3 here is CASSLWDRDQPQHF. CDR3 DNA: TGTGCCAGCAGCTTGTGGGACAGGGATCAGCCCCAGCATTTT. Using reference TRBV5-8 and TRBJ1-5 for the parts outside the CDR3, the full variable domain is EAGVTQSPTHLIKTRGQQATLRCSPISGHTSVYWYQQALGLGLQFLLWYDEGEERNRGNFPPRFSGRQFPNYSSELNVNALELEDSALYLCASSLWDRDQPQHFGDGTRLSIL.